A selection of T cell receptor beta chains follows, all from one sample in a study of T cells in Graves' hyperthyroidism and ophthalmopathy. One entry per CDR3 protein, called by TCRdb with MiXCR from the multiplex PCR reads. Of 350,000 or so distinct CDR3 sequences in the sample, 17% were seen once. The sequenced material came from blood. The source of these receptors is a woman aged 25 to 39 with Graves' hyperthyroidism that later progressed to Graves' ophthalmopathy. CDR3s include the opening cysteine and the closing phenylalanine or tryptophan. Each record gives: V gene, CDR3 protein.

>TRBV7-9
CASSLLERGQGYTF
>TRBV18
CASSPETGNTEAFF
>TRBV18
CASSPPPGQGKNIQYF
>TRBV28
CASSPPDRAGQPQHF
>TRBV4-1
CASSQEQGVLENLFF
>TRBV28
CASSSIHYSYQETQYF
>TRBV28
CATRPAGVAPDTQYF
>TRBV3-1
CASSQEGFVYEQYF
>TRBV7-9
CASSLTATQGAKLFF
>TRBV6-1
CASRPPTQGFGELFF
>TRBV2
CASQTGGSEAFF
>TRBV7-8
CASSRDPGLANPPGELFF
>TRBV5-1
CASGPGTGHNEQFF
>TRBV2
CASSVGVGGTDTQYF
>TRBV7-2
CASSSWAEGPYEQYF
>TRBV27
CASSLNTAVRDGYTF
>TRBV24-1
CATSGILSDSSYNEQFF
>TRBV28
CASSPSGPSLYEQYF
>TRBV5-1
CASRWSTGTQYF
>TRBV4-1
CASSQEDFDREQYF
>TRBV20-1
CSATLRGANYGYTF
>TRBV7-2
CASSFGQGGSGNTIYF
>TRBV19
CASSIVHANTEAFF